The present TCR beta chain was sequenced within a study of cytomegalovirus exposure and HLA in healthy donors (dated by TCRdb to 2016 to 2017). The study in broad terms: According to an earlier analysis of 450 to 650 of the donors, 150 million to 200 million T cells yielded over 100 million unique TCR beta sequences and 250 to 350 Gb of sequence data. The study profiled the T cell repertoires of 666 subjects by immunosequencing and related them to cytomegalovirus serostatus. The study aimed to test whether signatures of past pathogen exposure could be identified by cataloging public T cell receptors. To predict cytomegalovirus infection status, the study combined high-throughput TCR immunosequencing, statistical association of individual TCRs with disease status, and machine learning. Donor age, sex, ethnicity and CMV serostatus were collected together with the repertoire data. An early release covering roughly 600 HLA-typed donors comprised approximately 290 gigabases of sequencing data and some 79 million unique TCR sequences. To decide whether each TCR beta V gene segment behaved as functional or pseudogenic, an earlier analysis of some 600 of the donors relied on high-throughput TCR beta sequencing. The later analysis used no new phenotypic data to find candidate immune exposures, relying instead on TCR beta sequences and their occurrence across donors. In a later genetic analysis, genome-wide SNP genotypes for about three fifths of the roughly 670 donors were used, and that subset was treated as a discovery cohort. Of the 350 to 450 genotyped donors, about 80% fell in the genetic ancestry cluster associated with self-reported Caucasian donors. On average, roughly 240,000 unique TCR beta nucleotide sequences were sequenced per donor among a few hundred genotyped donors of the cohort, with around 19% of those sequences being non-productive. Every discovery cohort repertoire had been produced on one sequencing platform. HLA typing covered class I and class II loci at four-digit resolution. In addition to the first cohort of 650 to 750 subjects, a separate validation cohort of approximately 120 different subjects was used. Five DR-DQ haplotypes were treated as single units for association and clustering because of strong linkage in the cohort. In a later analysis, previously published TCR beta repertoires from 666 donors were re-analyzed and high-resolution HLA genotyping was added so that TCR occurrence patterns could be studied. The number of typed donors differed by locus: about 620-640 for A, B, C, DRB1 and DQB1; 522 for DQA1; 606 for DPA1; and about 470 for DPB1. General study outcomes and caveats: The presence/absence analyses assumed that sequencing depth was roughly uniform across donors, and that assumption may not be true. V-gene and J-gene trimming of TCR beta chains was associated with a missense DCLRE1C variant in a later genetic analysis, and the association was replicated in an independent cohort. Some IMGT-functional V segments, including TRBV6-2 and TRBV6-3, could not be distinguished by the 87-base-pair reads and were therefore excluded. In a later analysis, HLA-associated TCR beta chains were found to be more clonally expanded and to have lower generation probabilities than equally common non-associated chains. According to the authors, the approach could potentially be generalized to other disease states and immunological phenotypes. For the cohort, immune exposure information was limited to CMV serostatus. In vitro tests confirmed that a few of the cytomegalovirus-associated TCR beta chains recognize cytomegalovirus antigens. Because some donors lacked HLA typing at each locus, the association tests relied only on the typed subset. Because counts were too low, roughly 16 rarely observed V segments, including chromosome 9 orphons, were left out of the earlier analysis of some 640 of the donors. Linkage disequilibrium might explain the correlated functional status among segregating V segments, but an unknown experimental factor could not be excluded. A cluster of highly shared sequence variants was judged likely to represent a technical artifact of the sequencing pipeline. The cohort was sequenced for TCR beta chains only, and without alpha or paired-chain data the features that could be detected were limited. A further reported finding was that TCR beta sequences accurately predicted the HLA-A and HLA-B alleles for most subjects in the first cohort. The classifier was reported to diagnose cytomegalovirus status with high specificity and sensitivity in both the original cohort and the validation cohort. The study listed 150 to 200 TCR beta chains as associated with cytomegalovirus. According to a later analysis, parvovirus B19, influenza, CMV and Epstein-Barr virus appeared linked to several top co-occurrence clusters. While some public TCRs were present in many individuals, most TCR sequences turned up only very rarely across donors. In a later analysis, TCR association rates were found to vary across HLA loci, with the most associated TCRs seen for DRB1 alleles and the fewest for HLA-C alleles. A later analysis associated about 17,000 TCR beta sequences with specific HLA alleles at a false discovery rate of 0.05. In a later analysis, most CMV-associated TCR beta chains were found to appear HLA-restricted, with HLA associations seemingly driven largely by CMV exposure. Compared with the 666-donor mean, donors in an Asian-associated ancestry cluster had fewer N-insertions in productive TCRs, according to a later genetic analysis. An earlier analysis of around 500 of the donors showed that most TCR beta V segments appeared in productive rearrangements either about 87% or about 30% of the time, which broadly matched IMGT annotations. Assigning TCR associations to individual alleles was difficult when HLA alleles, especially DR and DQ, strongly co-occurred.

The cohort was made up of several hundred healthy bone marrow donors. Cohort members were all nominally healthy when sampled, although unrecorded immune exposures were likely present. The donor was CMV seronegative and belonged to the group of 380 or so seronegative cohort members. A peripheral blood sample was collected from each donor, and TCR beta sequencing was performed on peripheral blood mononuclear cells. Genomic DNA extraction from the blood cell samples was performed with the Qiagen DNeasy Blood Extraction Kit. V drops 5 bases and J drops 4 bases, leaving 6 bases in between. CDR1 and CDR2, looked up from the germline V gene, are SNHLY and FYNNEI. The CDR3 spans 12 residues, from the cysteine through the phenylalanine. The only DNA kept is the CDR3, 36 bases in frame from the first base. This clone occurred a few times. This receptor's antigen is unknown. Per-base quality was not reported, and no clone a single base away is much larger than it.

Library preparation used the immunoSEQ multiplex PCR assay. A mixture of 60 forward primers for TCR Vbeta segments and 13 reverse primers for TCR Jbeta segments was used in the multiplex PCR. The CDR3 region of rearranged TCR beta genes was amplified from genomic DNA by a multiplex PCR assay. Amplified TCR beta libraries were sequenced as 87-base-pair reads on the Illumina HiSeq System. From the authors' description of their analysis: A later analysis tallied approximately 87 million unique TCR beta chains across the 650 to 750 repertoires, and some 10 million of those chains were shared by two or more donors. Raw reads were error-corrected and collapsed into unique sequences by a nearest-neighbor algorithm in which closely related sequences were merged to remove PCR and sequencing errors. To assign V, D and J gene segments, CDR3 sequences were aligned to IMGT reference sequences. For a sequence to be retained, a match of at least six nucleotides was required to both a V gene segment and a J gene segment. A rearrangement was called productive if the CDR3 had no stop codons and remained in frame with V and J, and every other rearrangement was called non-productive. CDR3 was defined by IMGT convention, running from the second conserved V-encoded cysteine to the conserved J-encoded phenylalanine. Sequences without an unambiguous match to a single V gene segment were excluded from the earlier analysis of about 640 of the donors. An earlier analysis of fewer than 750 of the donors classified V segments as functional when productive rearrangements were above 56.7% and as segregating when the standard deviation between donors was above 5%. A statistical classification framework was built for diagnosing cytomegalovirus status from the catalog of TCR beta chain sequences. In a later analysis, V and J genes were assigned by comparing TCR nucleotide sequences against IMGT/GENE-DB human TR gene sequences. In a later analysis, CDR3 sequences and most-parsimonious VDJ recombination scenarios were assigned using the TCRdist pipeline. In a later analysis, every TCR beta chain was defined by the combination of its CDR3 amino acid sequence and its V-gene family, and reads without a unique V-gene family were dropped. To address suspected cross-contamination and a sequencing artifact, a later analysis removed a few hundred highly shared, low-generation-probability nucleotide sequences. In a later analysis, a clonal expansion index was calculated for each public chain from normalized within-repertoire ranks of inferred template counts. In a later analysis, generation probabilities were computed using a VDJ recombination model fitted to out-of-frame rearrangements, and the results were checked against IGoR. A later analysis scored TCR-TCR, TCR-HLA and TCR-CMV co-occurrence with hypergeometric tests, applying a repertoire-size bias correction to TCR pairs. To estimate false discovery rates, a later analysis permuted the HLA or CMV assignments 20 times. In a later analysis, co-occurring TCRs were grouped with DBSCAN, and TCRdist sequence similarity was added when clustering was performed within HLA-allele-positive subsets. Repertoires with fewer than 30,000 or more than 120,000 public chains, plus five repertoires with anomalous nucleotide sharing, were excluded from co-occurrence clustering. The source is immuneACCESS, and TCRdb retained only in-frame sequences with V and J called. Part of the clones is not carried over; for the studies checked, unresolved V genes explain less than half of this, and the remainder is unexplained. That table supplies the V and J calls and clone size; D and trimming were determined from the DNA. In all, the sample holds 90,000 to 110,000 clones, and 13% to 15% of those were seen once. Roughly 0.79% of the sample lies in the top ten.

Sequencing was done on a sample of PBMCs. The TCR originated in a female donor in good health and CMV-seronegative. Recombination joined TRBV2 with TRBJ2-1; the D region possibly corresponds to TRBD2 (5 bases align). Read as DNA, the sequence is TGTGCCAGCAGTCCGGGATACAATGAGCAGTTCTTC. The encoded protein is CASSPGYNEQFF.